These T cell receptor beta chains were read from a single sample in a study of early T cells in non-severe SARS-CoV-2 infection. Via MiXCR, TCRdb re-called the 5' RACE reads, giving one row per CDR3 protein. This repertoire shows about 98,000 distinct CDR3 sequences, around 15% found once; its top ten account for roughly 7%. Input material: whole blood. These receptors originate from an adult who was a healthcare worker with PCR-confirmed SARS-CoV-2 infection or an uninfected control (not recorded which). Both conserved end residues are part of each CDR3. A D gene is named only where the DNA matches it firmly. Expanded clones get a size class; other rows say once, few or many, or leave the size out.

J	size	V	D	CDR3	DNA
TRBJ2-5	many	TRBV29-1	TRBD1	CSVEVLGQGSKYQETQYF	TGCAGCGTTGAAGTCCTCGGACAGGGGTCGAAGTACCAAGAGACCCAGTACTTC
TRBJ2-1	-	TRBV10-3	-	CAHPREQFF	TGTGCCCACCCCAGGGAGCAGTTCTTC
TRBJ2-5	few	TRBV11-2	-	CASSLWTEEGTQYF	TGTGCCAGCAGCTTATGGACGGAGGAGGGGACCCAGTACTTC
TRBJ2-7	many	TRBV10-2	-	CASSRGLTYEQYF	TGCGCCAGCAGCCGCGGACTAACCTACGAGCAGTACTTC
TRBJ2-3	-	TRBV12-3/TRBV12-4	-	CASSSTSFQQYF	TGTGCCAGCAGTTCCACTAGTTTCCAGCAGTATTTT
TRBJ2-7	-	TRBV28	-	CASSVNRALQSEQYF	TGTGCCAGCAGTGTAAATAGGGCCCTACAAAGCGAGCAGTACTTC
TRBJ2-7	few	TRBV5-4	TRBD2	CASSHLGTSGSITSYEQYF	TGTGCCAGCAGCCACCTAGGGACTAGCGGGAGTATTACATCCTACGAGCAGTACTTC
TRBJ2-7	few	TRBV4-2	-	CASSQPLRDTEEQYF	TGTGCCAGCAGCCAACCACTCAGGGACACGGAGGAGCAGTACTTC
TRBJ1-5	-	TRBV30	-	CAYTQGNQPQHF	TGTGCCTACACTCAGGGTAATCAGCCCCAGCATTTT
TRBJ2-1	few	TRBV20-1	TRBD2	CSARDWRGGSTSYNEQFF	TGCAGTGCTAGAGATTGGCGAGGCGGGAGTACCTCCTACAATGAGCAGTTCTTC
TRBJ2-1	-	TRBV10-2	TRBD1	CASSESGTDSYNEQFF	TGCGCCAGCAGTGAGTCCGGGACAGACTCCTACAATGAGCAGTTCTTC
TRBJ2-4	-	TRBV7-2	-	CASSLEDIQYF	TGTGCCAGCAGCCTAGAGGACATTCAGTACTTC
TRBJ2-1	-	TRBV10-3	TRBD2	CAISDETSGSNEQFF	TGTGCCATCAGTGACGAGACTAGCGGGAGCAATGAGCAGTTCTTC
TRBJ2-1	-	TRBV11-2	-	CASSLSRQRASYNEQFF	TGTGCCAGCAGCTTAAGCCGACAGCGGGCATCCTACAATGAGCAGTTCTTC
TRBJ2-5	few	TRBV5-1	-	CASSLGDSQETQYF	TGCGCCAGCAGCTTGGGAGACAGTCAAGAGACCCAGTACTTC
TRBJ2-7	many	TRBV7-9	TRBD1	CASSSSGTGLKEQYF	TGTGCCAGCAGCTCGTCCGGGACAGGGCTAAAGGAGCAGTACTTC
TRBJ2-4	-	TRBV7-9	-	CASSSQGSKNIQYF	TGTGCCAGCAGCTCACAGGGTTCCAAAAACATTCAGTACTTC